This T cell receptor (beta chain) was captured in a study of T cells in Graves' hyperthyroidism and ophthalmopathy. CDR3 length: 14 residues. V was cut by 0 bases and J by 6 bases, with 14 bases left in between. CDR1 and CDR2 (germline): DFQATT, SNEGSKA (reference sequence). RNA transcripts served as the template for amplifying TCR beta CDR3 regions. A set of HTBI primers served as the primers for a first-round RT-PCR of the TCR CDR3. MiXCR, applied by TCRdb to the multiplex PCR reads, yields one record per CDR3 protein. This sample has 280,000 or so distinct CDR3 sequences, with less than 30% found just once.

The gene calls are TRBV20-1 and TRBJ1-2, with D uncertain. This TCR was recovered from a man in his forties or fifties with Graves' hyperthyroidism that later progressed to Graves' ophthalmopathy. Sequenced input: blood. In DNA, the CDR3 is TGCAGTGCTAGAGATGTGAAGGGAGTGGATGGCTACACCTTC. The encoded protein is CSARDVKGVDGYTF.